Following are 15 T cell receptor beta chains from one sample sequenced in a study of blood T cell repertoires in COVID-19. TCRdb's table, derived via immunoSEQ multiplex PCR, lists solely in-frame clones and lacks some. Of around 81,000 clones listed, approximately 86% are singletons. Sequencing used peripheral blood. Receptor source: a woman of 80 years or more with acute or convalescent COVID-19.

V usage is TRBV7-9 and J usage is TRBJ2-7, with 7 nucleotides matching TRBD1. The J segment lost 0 bases and the V segment lost 5 bases, leaving 10 bases of the junction unmatched. Germline values: CDR1 SEHNR, CDR2 FQNEAQ (reference sequence). This CDR3 is built from 16 residues. The CDR3 DNA reads TGTGCCAGCAGCGTTCCGGGACAGTTAAGCTCCTACGAGCAGTACTTC. This encodes CASSVPGQLSSYEQYF.

The CDR3: CASSPKQGQNTEAFF. The CDR3 DNA sequence: TGTGCCAGCAGCCCAAAACAGGGGCAGAACACTGAAGCTTTCTTT. This chain links TRBV2 with TRBJ1-1, with 7 bases matching TRBD1. The V gene's germline CDR1 is SNHLY and CDR2 FYNNEI. Losses at the gene ends were 6 bases for V and 1 base for J; bases not matched to a gene: 8. This CDR3 is built from 15 residues.

This rearrangement joins TRBV7-9 to TRBJ2-7; 12 nucleotides match TRBD2. Per germline, CDR1 SEHNR and CDR2 FQNEAQ (reference sequence). The J segment lost 7 bases and the V segment lost 11 bases, leaving 9 bases of the junction unmatched. The CDR3 is 13 amino acids. The CDR3: CAGRLAGVGEQYF. The CDR3 DNA follows: TGTGCCGGAAGACTAGCGGGAGTGGGAGAGCAGTACTTC.

The V call is TRBV21-1, the J call TRBJ1-5. TRBV21-1 is designated a pseudogene. This CDR3 spans 16 amino acids. CDR3 loop: CASSSRGNRGNQPQHF. The DNA of the CDR3 is TGTGCCAGCAGCAGTCGGGGGAACAGAGGCAATCAGCCCCAGCATTTT.

The chain combines TRBV28 with TRBJ1-1, with D unclear. Germline CDR1 MDHEN, CDR2 SYDVKM. The CDR3 extends over 12 amino acids. V was shortened by 2 bases and J by 2 bases, with 3 bases between the two germline ends. CDR3 sequence reads: CASSLINTEAFF. DNA for the CDR3: TGTGCCAGCAGTTTAATAAACACTGAAGCTTTCTTT.

The rearrangement links TRBV15 to TRBJ2-1, with D uncertain. Germline CDR1 LNHNV, CDR2 YYDKDF (reference sequence). The ends were cut back, 1 base at V and 4 bases at J, with 14 bases in the middle. This CDR3 spans 16 amino acids. Written as DNA, the CDR3 is TGTGCCACCAGCAGAGGCGGTAGTACGGTTTACAATGAGCAGTTCTTC. Encoded protein: CATSRGGSTVYNEQFF.

On this clone itself: At the DNA level, this CDR3 is encoded by other sequences in the same sample as well. The DNA for the CDR3 is TGCGCCAGCAGCTTGGACACCTCCTCCTACAATGAGCAGTTCTTC. It translates to CASSLDTSSYNEQFF. J is TRBJ2-1 and V is TRBV5-1; D gene unclear. CDR1 and CDR2 from the germline V gene are SGHRS and YFSETQ. This CDR3 has 15 residues. V lost 0 bases and J 0 bases, leaving 7 bases between the germline ends.

The V call is TRBV7-2, the J call TRBJ2-7, with 8 bases lining up with TRBD2. This CDR3 contains 15 residues. V trimming: 1 base; J trimming: 2 bases; junction bases outside the gene matches: 4. Per the germline V gene, CDR1 is SGHTA and CDR2 is FQGNSA. The CDR3 nucleotides are TGTGCCAGCAGCTTAGACCCGGGGGGGGCCTACGAGCAGTACTTC. As protein: CASSLDPGGAYEQYF.

The chain carries TRBV18 and TRBJ1-6; tentative D call: TRBD1 (5 bases). Germline-derived CDR1 and CDR2 are KGHSH and LQKENI. Trimming stripped 2 bases from V and 8 bases from J, with 25 bases between. This CDR3 region has 19 residues. For the CDR3, the DNA is TGTGCCAGCTCACCAACAGGTGGTAGGGCCGTCGACTTTTATTCACCCCTCCACTTT. It translates to CASSPTGGRAVDFYSPLHF.

The chain combines TRBV6-5 with TRBJ1-5, with D perhaps matching TRBD1 (5 bases). The CDR3 is 14 residues long. V gave up 0 bases and J gave up 4 bases, with 7 bases separating them. Germline loops: CDR1 MNHEY, CDR2 SVGAGI. The chain's CDR3 is CASSYSEGNQPQHF. CDR3 nucleotides: TGTGCCAGCAGTTACTCGGAGGGGAATCAGCCCCAGCATTTT.

J is TRBJ1-1 and V is TRBV2, with D hard to call. Germline V lookup: CDR1 SNHLY, CDR2 FYNNEI. The length of the CDR3 is 13 residues. Trimming removed 7 bases at V and 4 bases at J, with 13 bases between. This chain's CDR3 is CASNNRPGTEAFF. CDR3 nucleotide sequence: TGTGCCAGCAATAATCGCCCAGGCACTGAAGCTTTCTTT.

The chain employs TRBV7-2 and TRBJ2-4; perhaps TRBD2 as D (5 bases). With 1 base removed from V and 0 bases from J, the gap between germline ends came to 10 bases. This CDR3 region has 16 residues. The V gene's germline CDR1 is SGHTA and CDR2 FQGNSA. CDR3 sequence reads: CASSLEVGLAKNIQYF. CDR3 in DNA: TGTGCCAGCAGCTTAGAGGTCGGACTAGCCAAAAACATTCAGTACTTC.

The genes are TRBV9 and TRBJ2-3; weak D call: TRBD2 (6 bases). V was cut by 0 bases and J by 0 bases, with 11 bases left in between. The V gene's germline CDR1 is SGDLS and CDR2 YYNGEE. The CDR3 contains 16 residues. CDR3 DNA: TGTGCCAGCAGCGTAGTTGGGGGGAGTAGCACAGATACGCAGTATTTT. Residues: CASSVVGGSSTDTQYF.

The chain carries TRBV6-5 and TRBJ1-4; 7 positions match TRBD1. V was clipped by 8 bases and J by 3 bases; unmatched bases: 6. Germline CDR1 is MNHEY and CDR2 is SVGAGI. The CDR3 contains 14 residues. The DNA of the CDR3 is TGTGCCAGCTTCCTGGACAGGCCTAATGAAAAACTGTTTTTT. Translating it yields CASFLDRPNEKLFF.

The genes are TRBV6-2 or TRBV6-3 and TRBJ2-1, with 12 positions matching TRBD2. The CDR3 has 16 amino acids. V dropped 4 bases and J dropped 1; count of bases not matched to a gene: 2. Germline assignment: CDR1 MNHEY and CDR2 SVGEGT. The DNA of the CDR3 is TGTGCCAGCAGTTCCGGGACTAGCGGGTCCTACAATGAGCAGTTCTTC. Protein sequence: CASSSGTSGSYNEQFF.